The TCR beta chain described here comes from a study of molecular identifiers for immune sequencing clone quantification. Study-level points and caveats: In CMV-specific effectors, clones above 20 copies held over 99% of molecules; naive, under 1%. Even with one million naive cells present, spiked Jurkat TCR RNA from one cell was reportedly detectable.

The CDR3 covers 12 residues. Trimming took off 7 bases at V and 7 bases at J, with 13 bases between the two ends. Looked up from germline, CDR1 is MNHEY and CDR2 is SVGEGT. The use of previously described methods and listed TCR primers produced the bulk TCR libraries. TCRdb redid the calling of the PCR reads with MiXCR, one entry per CDR3 protein. The sample has around 13,000 distinct CDR3 sequences; 16% are singletons. Ten or more counts support this clonotype. Its cognate antigen is unknown. Naive CD8 T cells were FACS-sorted by CD8+CD4-CCR7+CD45RA+ markers. The source material was naive CD8+ T cells from blood, with Jurkat cell RNA spiked in. This sample's subset: FACS-sorted CD8+CD4-CCR7+CD45RA+ naive T cells. The receptor's source is a human donor in good health. Some libraries in this study had Jurkat cell RNA spiked in. The genes are TRBV6-2 or TRBV6-3 and TRBJ1-1; D may be TRBD1 (6 bases). The CDR3 protein is CASKKGTIEAFF. CDR3 nucleotides: TGTGCCAGCAAAAAGGGGACAATTGAAGCTTTCTTT.